This T cell receptor beta chain emerged from a study of blood T cell repertoires in COVID-19. Trimming took 1 base from V and 6 from J, leaving 10 bases between them. The CDR3 is made up of 15 amino acids. Germline V gene sequence: CDR1 MGHRA, CDR2 YSYEKL. Here immunoSEQ multiplex PCR was the method, and the copy in TCRdb shows in-frame clones only, minus some. There are 350,000 to 400,000 clones in the sample; around 87% occur only once, and around 1.9% lies in the top ten. Participants came from about 24 US areas, aged roughly 18 to 95 years. The sequencing sample was made of PBMCs or T cells enriched from blood (not recorded which). The receptor was isolated from a man in his forties in a cohort exposed to, infected with or recovered from COVID-19 (not recorded which). V and J are TRBV4-1 and TRBJ1-6; no reliable D call. As DNA, the CDR3 is TGCGCCAGCAGCCAAGTGGGCCGCTTTAATTCACCCCTCCACTTT. Translation gives CASSQVGRFNSPLHF.